Shown below are 20 T cell receptor beta chains from a single sample sequenced in a study of beta chain features in type 1 diabetes. Study findings and constraints: Moderate yet significant TCRB CDR3 shortening was seen in Type 1 diabetes patients in all four CD4+ subsets.

Their cognate antigens are unknown. The entirety of the isolated RNA underwent reverse transcription, so expressed TCRB transcripts were sequenced. Sequencing was performed with immunoSEQ multiplex PCR; in TCRdb, only in-frame clones are kept and a portion is missing. The table records about 99,000 clones, around 30% of them present only once. Sequenced sample: central memory CD4+ T cells from blood. The receptor set was obtained from a woman aged 18 to 35 with type 1 diabetes.

Written as DNA, the CDR3 is TGTGCCAGCAGCTTGGGTCAGGGGCAACGGGAGACCCAGTACTTC. Its protein is CASSLGQGQRETQYF. V is TRBV7-3 and J is TRBJ2-5, with a possible D match to TRBD1 (6 bases). This CDR3 is 15 amino acids long. Looked up from germline, CDR1 is SGHTA and CDR2 is FQGTGA. V dropped 3 bases and J dropped 5 bases, with 16 bases sitting between them.

The sample holds a few counts of this clone. The chain uses TRBV7-3 and TRBJ1-1, with 7 bases fitting TRBD1. Germline trimming cut 5 bases from V and 1 base from J; bases unmatched to any gene: 7. Germline V lookup: CDR1 SGHTA, CDR2 FQGTGA. The CDR3 runs 15 residues. The CDR3 protein is CASSINRGTNTEAFF. As DNA, the CDR3 is TGTGCCAGCAGCATAAACAGGGGAACGAACACTGAAGCTTTCTTT.

This chain joins TRBV5-1 and TRBJ2-1, with 14 bases that match TRBD2. The CDR3 contains 15 residues. Losses at the gene ends were 4 bases for V and 9 bases for J; bases not matched to a gene: 6. The germline gives CDR1 SGHRS, CDR2 YFSETQ. CDR3 loop: CASSPGLAGESEQFF. CDR3 DNA: TGCGCCAGCAGCCCGGGACTAGCGGGAGAGAGTGAGCAGTTCTTC.

The chain joins TRBV30 to TRBJ2-7; 11 bases are shared with TRBD1. V trimming: 3 bases; J trimming: 6 bases; junction bases outside the gene matches: 7. The CDR3 runs 14 residues. The germline V gene encodes CDR1 GTSNPN and CDR2 SVGIG (reference sequence). The CDR3 protein is CAWSAPGTGGEQYF. The CDR3 DNA reads as TGTGCCTGGAGCGCACCCGGGACAGGGGGCGAGCAGTACTTC. Full variable domain (remainder filled in from reference TRBV30 and TRBJ2-7): SQTIHQWPATLVQPVGSPLSLECTVEGTSNPNLYWYRQAAGRGLQLLFYSVGIGQISSEVPQNLSASRPQDRQFILSSKKLLLSDSGFYLCAWSAPGTGGEQYFGPGTRLTVT.

The V call is TRBV7-9, the J call TRBJ2-5; 8 nucleotides agree with TRBD2. There are 15 residues in the CDR3. The J segment lost 3 bases and the V segment lost 5 bases, leaving 8 bases of the junction unmatched. Germline V gives CDR1 SEHNR, CDR2 FQNEAQ (reference sequence). CDR3 protein: CASSTTGTSKETQYF. The CDR3 bases are TGTGCCAGCAGCACGACCGGGACTAGTAAAGAGACCCAGTACTTC.

V gene TRBV18 combines with J gene TRBJ2-7; 7 bases are a match to TRBD2. The V segment lost 6 bases and the J segment 6 bases; nucleotides outside the gene matches: 11. The germline V gene encodes CDR1 KGHSH and CDR2 LQKENI. The CDR3 has 14 amino acids. CDR3 region: CASSKASGGVEQYV. In DNA form, the CDR3 reads TGTGCCAGCTCGAAGGCATCTGGGGGGGTCGAGCAGTACGTC.

Only a few counts were recorded for this clone. This rearrangement joins TRBV7-9 to TRBJ2-6; 8 positions agree with TRBD1. Trimming removed 5 bases from V and 0 bases from J; junction bases left unmatched: 6. The CDR3 extends over 17 amino acids. Germline V gives CDR1 SEHNR, CDR2 FQNEAQ (reference sequence). The chain's CDR3 is CASSAGTGRSGANVLTF. The CDR3 DNA reads TGTGCCAGCAGCGCCGGGACAGGACGCTCTGGGGCCAACGTCCTGACTTTC.

This clone was observed a handful of times. The genes are TRBV23-1 and TRBJ2-7, with TRBD1 as a possible D gene (5 bases). TRBV23-1 is recorded as an ORF, its role being uncertain. The V gene lost 4 bases and the J gene lost 0 bases, with 16 bases spanning the gap. The CDR3 is 16 residues long. CDR3 region: CASSRSTVPLSYEQYV. In nucleotides, the CDR3 is TGCGCCAGCAGTCGATCGACAGTCCCCCTCTCCTACGAGCAGTACGTC.

This clone was observed a handful of times. The V gene is TRBV7-9, the J gene TRBJ1-1; TRBD1 might be the D (5 bases). Germline CDR1 reads SEHNR; CDR2 reads FQNEAQ (reference sequence). CDR3 length: 14 amino acids. Between the trimmed V and J ends, which lost 5 bases and 1 base, there was a span of 11 bases. CDR3 nucleotide sequence: TGTGCCAGCAGCCGGGACTTGAAGAACACTGAAGCTTTCTTT. Protein product: CASSRDLKNTEAFF.

This clone turned up a few times. This rearrangement joins TRBV27 to TRBJ1-1; D not certain. V was clipped by 6 bases and J by 2 bases, with 13 bases between them. Looked up from germline, CDR1 is MNHEY and CDR2 is SMNVEV (reference sequence). This CDR3 is built from 14 residues. CDR3 residues: CASSPSRLNTEAFF. CDR3 bases: TGTGCCAGCAGCCCAAGTAGACTTAACACTGAAGCTTTCTTT.

This clone showed up just a few times. The V gene is TRBV29-1, the J gene TRBJ1-4; perhaps TRBD1 as D (6 bases). This CDR3 spans 14 amino acids. Trimming stripped 5 bases from V and 1 base from J, with 11 bases between. Germline loops: CDR1 SQVTM, CDR2 ANQGSEA. The CDR3 region is CSVQGGGTNEKLFF. The CDR3 nucleotides read TGCAGCGTTCAGGGAGGGGGAACTAATGAAAAACTGTTTTTT.

Only a few counts were recorded for this clone. The CDR3: CTTVNYNEQFF. The CDR3 coding sequence is TGCACCACTGTTAACTACAATGAGCAGTTCTTC. The rearrangement links TRBV20-1 to TRBJ2-1; D gene ambiguous. The germline V gene has CDR1 DFQATT and CDR2 SNEGSKA (reference sequence). The length of the CDR3 is 11 residues.

The J gene is TRBJ1-2, the V gene TRBV19, with 8 bases fitting TRBD1. Germline CDR1 reads LNHDA; CDR2 reads SQIVND (reference sequence). The CDR3 length is 11 residues. J was trimmed by 7 bases and V by 6 bases; bases with no gene match: 1. CDR3 coding DNA: TGTGCCAGTAGCGACAGGGGTGGCTACACCTTC. This translates into CASSDRGGYTF.

This clone was picked up a small number of times. This rearrangement joins TRBV5-1 to TRBJ2-3; 9 nucleotides agree with TRBD2. Germline CDR1 is SGHRS and CDR2 is YFSETQ. V shed 4 bases and J 2 bases; nucleotides not matched to a gene: 11. The CDR3 runs 17 residues. CDR3 DNA: TGCGCCAGCAGCGGCAAGTTAGCGGGAGTGAACACAGATACGCAGTATTTT. Translated, it gives CASSGKLAGVNTDTQYF.

This clone was recorded once. The V gene is TRBV7-9, the J gene TRBJ2-2, with D tentatively TRBD1 (5 bases). Trimming took 5 bases from V and 3 from J, leaving 10 bases between them. This CDR3 has 14 residues. Germline-derived CDR1 and CDR2 are SEHNR and FQNEAQ (reference sequence). The CDR3 DNA is TGTGCCAGCAGCCCAGGGAAGGACACCGGGGAGCTGTTTTTT. This sequence encodes CASSPGKDTGELFF. The full variable domain, completed using reference TRBV7-9 and TRBJ2-2, is DTGVSQNPRHKITKRGQNVTFRCDPISEHNRLYWYRQTLGQGPEFLTYFQNEAQLEKSRLLSDRFSAERPKGSFSTLEIQRTEQGDSAMYLCASSPGKDTGELFFGEGSRLTVL.

This clone was observed a handful of times. This chain connects TRBV7-2 to TRBJ2-7; 7 positions match TRBD2. This CDR3 contains 14 residues. CDR1 is SGHTA, CDR2 FQGNSA, per germline. With V trimmed by 5 bases and J by 0 bases, 4 bases remained unmatched. CDR3 in DNA: TGTGCCAGCAGCCCCCGGGACTACTCCTACGAGCAGTACGTC. Residues: CASSPRDYSYEQYV.

The table lists this clone with a few counts. The J gene is TRBJ2-1, the V gene TRBV9; D is possibly TRBD1 (7 bases). CDR3 length equals 15 residues. Trimming left V 2 bases short and J 1 base short, with 10 bases between. Germline CDR1 SGDLS, CDR2 YYNGEE. The CDR3 region is CASSVEGASYNEQFF. In nucleotides, the CDR3 is TGTGCCAGCAGCGTGGAGGGGGCATCCTACAATGAGCAGTTCTTC.

This clone was seen a single time. The rearrangement joins TRBV5-1 to TRBJ2-5, with 8 bases identical to TRBD2. This CDR3 is 14 amino acids long. Germline V gives CDR1 SGHRS, CDR2 YFSETQ. Losses at the gene ends were 6 bases for V and 2 bases for J; bases not matched to a gene: 6. This CDR3 is CASTPGGGQETQYF. CDR3 nucleotides: TGCGCCAGCACGCCGGGAGGGGGGCAAGAGACCCAGTACTTC.

CDR3 nucleotide sequence: TGTGCCAGCAGTGAAGACTACGAGCAGTACGTC. This encodes CASSEDYEQYV. The genes are TRBV2 and TRBJ2-7; D unresolved. Germline V gene sequence: CDR1 SNHLY, CDR2 FYNNEI. The CDR3 totals 11 residues. Trimming stripped 1 base from V and 3 bases from J, with 1 base between.

The table lists this clone with a few counts. The chain couples TRBV7-9 to TRBJ2-1; D possibly corresponds to TRBD2 (6 bases). This CDR3 contains 15 residues. CDR1 is SEHNR and CDR2 is FQNEAQ in the germline V gene (reference sequence). The ends were cut back, 6 bases at V and 7 bases at J, with 19 bases in the middle. CDR3 region: CASRLGYGTLNEQFF. In DNA, the CDR3 is TGTGCCAGCAGACTAGGGTACGGGACTTTAAATGAGCAGTTCTTC.